What follows are 3 T cell receptor beta chains derived from one specimen sequenced in a study of regulatory T cells in long-lasting Graves disease listed by TCRdb under 2021. The time point label on this specimen signifies: persistent/refractory GD, antithyroid drugs over 5 years with positive TRAb. For both TCR sequencing and RNA sequencing, RNA was extracted from PBMCs in TRIzol. Library creation used multiplex PCR. Sequencing was carried out with an Illumina HiSeq 4000. To build TCR beta libraries, CDR3 regions were amplified by Arm-PCR using iRepertoire HTBI primers. The public reads were reanalyzed by TCRdb: fastp trimming at Q25, MiXCR alignment, in-frame beta chains only. Here each entry gathers all rows of one CDR3 protein and keeps the most common genes and DNA. Within this sample are about 660,000 distinct CDR3 sequences, with around 32% of them counted one time only. Under 50% of the sample lies in the top ten.

Sample: peripheral blood mononuclear cells (PBMCs), taken when the disease was refractory, from a patient treated with antithyroid drugs. The receptors here all came from a female donor with Graves disease.

This clonotype was observed a handful of times. The chain joins TRBV28 to TRBJ1-5; a weak D match, TRBD1 (6 bases). V lost 0 bases to trimming and J lost 4 bases, with 16 bases between them. The CDR3 sequence is 17 residues long. The germline V gene encodes CDR1 MDHEN and CDR2 SYDVKM. The CDR3 coding sequence is TGTGCCAGCAGTTTATGGGGGGGGGGGGGCAGAAATCAGCCCCAGCATTTT. Residues: CASSLWGGGGRNQPQHF.

This clonotype has ten or more counts. The chain carries TRBV7-9 and TRBJ1-6; possibly TRBD1 for D (6 bases). The CDR3 has 15 residues. V shed 2 bases and J shed 9 bases, with 14 bases lying between them. Germline V gene lookup returns CDR1 SEHNR and CDR2 FQNEAQ (reference sequence). CDR3 loop: CASSLQGGTRSPLHF. The CDR3 DNA is TGTGCCAGCAGCTTACAAGGGGGAACCCGTTCACCCCTCCACTTT.

This clonotype was detected many times. The chain joins TRBV28 to TRBJ1-4, with D perhaps matching TRBD1 (6 bases). CDR1 MDHEN and CDR2 SYDVKM come from the germline V gene. This CDR3 has 14 amino acids. V was cut by 4 bases and J by 8 bases, with 14 bases left in between. This CDR3 is CASSSGTFGEKLFF. CDR3 DNA sequence: TGTGCCAGCAGTTCCGGGACATTTGGGGAAAAACTGTTTTTT.